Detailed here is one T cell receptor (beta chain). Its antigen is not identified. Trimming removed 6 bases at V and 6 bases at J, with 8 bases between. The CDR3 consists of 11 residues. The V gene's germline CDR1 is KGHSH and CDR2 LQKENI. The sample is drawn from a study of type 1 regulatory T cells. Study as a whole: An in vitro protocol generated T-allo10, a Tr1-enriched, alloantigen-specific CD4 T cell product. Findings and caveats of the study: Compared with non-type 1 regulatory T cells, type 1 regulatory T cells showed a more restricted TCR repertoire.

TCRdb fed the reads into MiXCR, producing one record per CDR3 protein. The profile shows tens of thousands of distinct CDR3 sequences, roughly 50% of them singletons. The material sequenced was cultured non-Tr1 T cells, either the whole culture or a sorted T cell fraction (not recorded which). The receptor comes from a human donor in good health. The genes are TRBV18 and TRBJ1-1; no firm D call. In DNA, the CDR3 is TGTGCCAGCTCCCCGCTTTCTGAAGCTTTCTTT. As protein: CASSPLSEAFF.